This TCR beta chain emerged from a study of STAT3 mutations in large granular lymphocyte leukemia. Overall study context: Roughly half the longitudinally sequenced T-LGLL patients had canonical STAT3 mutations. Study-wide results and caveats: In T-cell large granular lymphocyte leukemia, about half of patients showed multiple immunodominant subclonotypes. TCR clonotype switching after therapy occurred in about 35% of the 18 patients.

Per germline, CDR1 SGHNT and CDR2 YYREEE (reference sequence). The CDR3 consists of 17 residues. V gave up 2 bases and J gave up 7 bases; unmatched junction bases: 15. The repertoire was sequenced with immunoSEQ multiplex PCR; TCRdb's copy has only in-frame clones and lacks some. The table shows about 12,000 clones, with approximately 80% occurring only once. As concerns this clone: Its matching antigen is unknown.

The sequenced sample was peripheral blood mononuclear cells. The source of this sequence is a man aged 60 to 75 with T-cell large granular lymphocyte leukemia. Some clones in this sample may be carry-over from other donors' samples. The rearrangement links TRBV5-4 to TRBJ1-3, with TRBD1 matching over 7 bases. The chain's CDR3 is CASSLDSGQNPRNTIYF. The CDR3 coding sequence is TGTGCCAGCAGCTTAGACTCGGGACAGAACCCACGGAACACCATATATTTT.